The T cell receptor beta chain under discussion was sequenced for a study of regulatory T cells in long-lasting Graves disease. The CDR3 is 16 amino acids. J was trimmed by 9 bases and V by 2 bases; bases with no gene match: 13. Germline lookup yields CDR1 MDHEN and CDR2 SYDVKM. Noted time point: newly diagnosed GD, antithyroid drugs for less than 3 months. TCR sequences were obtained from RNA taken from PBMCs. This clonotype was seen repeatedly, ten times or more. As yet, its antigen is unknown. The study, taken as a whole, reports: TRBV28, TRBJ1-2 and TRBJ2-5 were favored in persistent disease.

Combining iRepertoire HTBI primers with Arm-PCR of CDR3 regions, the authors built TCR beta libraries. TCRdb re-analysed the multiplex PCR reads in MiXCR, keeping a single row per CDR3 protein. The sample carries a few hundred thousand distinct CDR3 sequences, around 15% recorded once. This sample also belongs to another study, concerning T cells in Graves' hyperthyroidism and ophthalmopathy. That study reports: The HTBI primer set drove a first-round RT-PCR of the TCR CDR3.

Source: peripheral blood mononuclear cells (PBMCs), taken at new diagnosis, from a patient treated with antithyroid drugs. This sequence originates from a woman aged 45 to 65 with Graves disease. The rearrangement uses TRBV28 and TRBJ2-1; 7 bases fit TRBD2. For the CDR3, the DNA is TGTGCCAGCAGTTTAGGGCGGCGGGAGCTCTGGAGTGAGCAGTTCTTC. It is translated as CASSLGRRELWSEQFF.